These 20 T cell receptor beta chains were all obtained from the same sample, sequenced in a study of vaccination and CD4 T cells after COVID-19. No antigen has been assigned to these receptors. Treatment given: roughly 11-day PBMC culture with coronavirus spike peptide pools or control peptides (ViraFEST assay). Sequencing of DNA taken from cultured CD4+ T cells relied on the Oncomine TCR Beta short-read assay. TCRdb reanalysed the PCR reads using MiXCR and keeps one entry per CDR3 protein. Among about 23,000 distinct CDR3 sequences listed, more than 40% were seen once. Sequenced here: CD4+ T cells from blood, cultured in vitro, sampled before SARS-CoV-2 vaccination. These receptor sequences come from a human donor who received a COVID-19 vaccine.

This clonotype was counted a few times. J is TRBJ1-1 and V is TRBV23-1; D is ambiguous. TRBV23-1 is reported as an ORF; its role is uncertain. The CDR3 runs 14 residues. V lost 0 bases and J 0 bases, leaving 5 bases between the germline ends. Written as DNA, the CDR3 is TGCGCCAGCAGTCAATCTCCACTGAACACTGAAGCTTTCTTT. Protein: CASSQSPLNTEAFF.

The genes are TRBV5-1 and TRBJ2-5; 11 bases map to TRBD2. This CDR3 is built from 16 residues. Trimming cost V 4 bases and J 1 base; bases outside gene matches: 6. Germline V gives CDR1 SGHRS, CDR2 YFSETQ. The CDR3 DNA reads TGCGCCAGCAGCGGTACTAGCGGGGGAACCCAAGAGACCCAGTACTTC. It translates to CASSGTSGGTQETQYF.

This clonotype was recorded a few times. The V gene is TRBV20-1, the J gene TRBJ1-2; no reliable D call. This CDR3 region has 12 residues. The germline V gene has CDR1 DFQATT and CDR2 SNEGSKA (reference sequence). Trimming took off 5 bases at V and 0 bases at J, with 7 bases between the two ends. CDR3: CSAWSANYGYTF. Written as DNA, the CDR3 is TGCAGTGCTTGGTCCGCTAACTATGGCTACACCTTC.

The chain employs TRBV29-1 and TRBJ2-2; possible D gene TRBD1, 5 bases. The germline CDR1 and CDR2 sequences are SQVTM and ANQGSEA. V was pared by 5 bases and J by 0 bases, with 7 bases between. The CDR3 has 13 amino acids. CDR3 coding DNA: TGCAGCGTTCGGACAACGAACACCGGGGAGCTGTTTTTT. Translating it yields CSVRTTNTGELFF.

The rearrangement uses TRBV29-1 and TRBJ2-5; a weak D match, TRBD1 (5 bases). Germline CDR1 and CDR2: SQVTM and ANQGSEA. The CDR3 has 10 amino acids. V was clipped by 7 bases and J by 5 bases, with 8 bases between them. Written as DNA, the CDR3 is TGCAGCGGACAGATGGAGACCCAGTACTTC. It is translated as CSGQMETQYF.

There are a few counts of this clonotype. This sequence joins TRBV20-1 and TRBJ2-7, with 8 nucleotides matching TRBD1. Germline V gives CDR1 DFQATT, CDR2 SNEGSKA (reference sequence). The CDR3 is made up of 13 amino acids. V was pared by 6 bases and J by 2 bases, with 6 bases of the junction left unmatched. CDR3 bases: TGCAGTGCAACCGACAGGGGCCCCTACGAGCAGTACTTC. Amino acid sequence: CSATDRGPYEQYF.

The chain couples TRBV5-1 to TRBJ2-4; D unclear. The CDR3 is 11 residues long. Trimming stripped 0 bases from V and 8 bases from J, with 3 bases between. Germline assignment: CDR1 SGHRS and CDR2 YFSETQ. The CDR3 DNA sequence: TGCGCCAGCAGCTTGGGGGACATTCAGTACTTC. Its translation: CASSLGDIQYF.

The chain employs TRBV11-3 and TRBJ2-5; D might be TRBD1 (6 bases). This CDR3 is built from 17 residues. The germline V gene has CDR1 SGHNT and CDR2 YENEEA. V gave up 3 bases and J gave up 0 bases, with 17 bases separating them. CDR3 amino acids: CASSFPYRRDNQETQYF. CDR3 in DNA: TGTGCCAGCAGCTTCCCATATCGCCGGGACAACCAAGAGACCCAGTACTTC.

This clonotype was recorded only once. This chain uses TRBV6-5 with TRBJ1-1, with a weak D call TRBD1 (5 bases). Germline V gene sequence: CDR1 MNHEY, CDR2 SVGAGI. This CDR3 spans 18 amino acids. V lost 4 bases and J lost 1, with 22 bases in between. CDR3 loop: CASSSLDSPGVENTEAFF. Here the CDR3 DNA reads TGTGCCAGCAGTTCCCTCGACAGTCCTGGCGTAGAGAACACTGAAGCTTTCTTT.

The chain couples TRBV7-9 to TRBJ2-7; TRBD1 aligns across 7 bases. V lost 5 bases, J lost 7 bases, and 23 bases stayed unmatched. Germline CDR1 SEHNR, CDR2 FQNEAQ (reference sequence). The CDR3 loop spans 18 amino acids. The CDR3 loop reads CASSLDKGARGLRQEQYF. The CDR3 DNA follows: TGTGCCAGCAGCCTAGATAAAGGGGCTAGGGGGCTGCGACAGGAGCAGTACTTC.

The J gene is TRBJ1-5, the V gene TRBV20-1, with D perhaps TRBD1 (5 bases). Trimming took off 6 bases at V and 7 bases at J, with 19 bases between the two ends. CDR1 is DFQATT and CDR2 is SNEGSKA in the germline V gene (reference sequence). The CDR3 is made up of 14 amino acids. The CDR3 bases are TGCAGTGCCTCCCCGGTGGGGGGAAACCAGCCCCAGCATTTT. Translated, it gives CSASPVGGNQPQHF.

This chain connects TRBV27 to TRBJ1-5, with D possibly being TRBD1 (6 bases). The V end was cut by 2 bases, the J end by 1 base, with 15 bases between. This CDR3 region has 17 residues. The germline CDR1 and CDR2 sequences are MNHEY and SMNVEV (reference sequence). The CDR3 loop reads CASSLRPQGGSNQPQHF. As DNA, the CDR3 is TGTGCCAGCAGTTTACGCCCACAGGGCGGGAGCAATCAGCCCCAGCATTTT.

This clonotype was found a few times. The CDR3 nucleotides read TGTGCCAGCAGCTTAGGGGGACTAGGTTACAATGAGCAGTTCTTC. Its translation is CASSLGGLGYNEQFF. The chain carries TRBV7-2 and TRBJ2-1, with TRBD2 matching 8 bases. The CDR3 extends over 15 amino acids. V gave up 1 base and J gave up 4 bases; unmatched junction bases: 3. The V gene's germline CDR1 is SGHTA and CDR2 FQGNSA.

This clonotype was picked up a small number of times. This chain's CDR3 is CATSDLRGKVGELFF. For the CDR3, the DNA is TGTGCCACCAGTGACCTCAGGGGGAAGGTCGGGGAGCTGTTTTTT. V usage is TRBV24-1 and J usage is TRBJ2-2; 7 bases are a match to TRBD1. This CDR3 comprises 15 residues. V gave up 4 bases and J gave up 7 bases; unmatched junction bases: 8. Germline assignment: CDR1 KGHDR and CDR2 SFDVKD.

This clonotype was found once. The V gene is TRBV28, the J gene TRBJ2-5; 7 bases map to TRBD1. CDR3 length: 13 amino acids. Trimming took 10 bases from V and 4 from J; bases not matched to a gene: 9. CDR1 MDHEN and CDR2 SYDVKM come from the germline V gene. The CDR3 bases are TGTGCCACCATAAAACAGGGGAGAGAGACCCAGTACTTC. This encodes CATIKQGRETQYF.

This clonotype was detected a few times. V gene TRBV7-6 combines with J gene TRBJ2-5; 10 nucleotides line up with TRBD2. The CDR3 length is 14 residues. V lost 2 bases and J lost 4; bases outside the gene matches: 1. Germline values: CDR1 SGHVS, CDR2 FNYEAQ. The DNA for the CDR3 is TGTGCCAGCAGCTTAAGACTAGCGGGAGAGACCCAGTACTTC. Protein sequence: CASSLRLAGETQYF.

There are a few counts of this clonotype. The genes are TRBV24-1 and TRBJ1-3; unclear D gene. The CDR3 is 14 amino acids. Between the trimmed V and J ends, which lost 4 bases and 0 bases, there was a span of 6 bases. From germline, CDR1 is KGHDR and CDR2 SFDVKD. CDR3 coding DNA: TGTGCCACCAGTGAGCCTAACTCTGGAAACACCATATATTTT. This gives the protein CATSEPNSGNTIYF.

J is TRBJ1-2 and V is TRBV4-1; 8 bases align to TRBD1. Germline-derived CDR1 and CDR2 are MGHRA and YSYEKL. Trimming took 3 bases from V and 4 from J; bases not matched to a gene: 13. This CDR3 has 17 residues. The CDR3 here is CASSQLQGGERVYGYTF. CDR3 nucleotides: TGCGCCAGCAGCCAGCTACAGGGGGGGGAGAGAGTCTATGGCTACACCTTC.

This chain links TRBV5-4 with TRBJ2-5; D might be TRBD1 or TRBD2, each matching 5 bases. The CDR3 has 15 amino acids. The germline V and J ends were trimmed by 4 bases and 4 bases, with 17 bases remaining between them. The germline CDR1 and CDR2 sequences are SGHNT and YYREEE (reference sequence). CDR3 sequence: CASSPRGDPAETQYF. The CDR3 region has the DNA TGTGCCAGCAGCCCCAGAGGGGACCCCGCAGAGACCCAGTACTTC.

This clonotype was found a few times. This chain joins TRBV6-1 and TRBJ1-6, with D maybe TRBD1 (6 bases). Germline CDR1 reads MNHNS; CDR2 reads SASEGT. The CDR3 loop spans 13 amino acids. V was shortened by 7 bases and J by 4 bases, with 8 bases between the two germline ends. CDR3 residues: CASTGVYNSPLHF. The CDR3 DNA is TGTGCCAGCACAGGGGTATATAATTCACCCCTCCACTTT.